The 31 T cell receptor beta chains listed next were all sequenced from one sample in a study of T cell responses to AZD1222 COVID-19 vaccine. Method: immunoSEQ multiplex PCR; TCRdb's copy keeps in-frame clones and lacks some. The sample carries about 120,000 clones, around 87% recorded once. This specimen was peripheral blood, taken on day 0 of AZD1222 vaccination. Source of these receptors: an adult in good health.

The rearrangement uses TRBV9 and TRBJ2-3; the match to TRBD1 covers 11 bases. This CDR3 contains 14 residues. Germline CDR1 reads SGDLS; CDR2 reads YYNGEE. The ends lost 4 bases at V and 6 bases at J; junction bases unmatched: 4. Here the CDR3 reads CASSRTGGFDTQYF. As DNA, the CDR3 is TGTGCCAGCAGCCGGACAGGGGGCTTCGATACGCAGTATTTT.

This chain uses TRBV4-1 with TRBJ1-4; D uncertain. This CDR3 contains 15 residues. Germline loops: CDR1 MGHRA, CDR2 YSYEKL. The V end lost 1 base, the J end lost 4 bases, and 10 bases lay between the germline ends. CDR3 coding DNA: TGCGCCAGCAGCCAAGCCGGGAGCTTTAATGAAAAACTGTTTTTT. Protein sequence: CASSQAGSFNEKLFF.

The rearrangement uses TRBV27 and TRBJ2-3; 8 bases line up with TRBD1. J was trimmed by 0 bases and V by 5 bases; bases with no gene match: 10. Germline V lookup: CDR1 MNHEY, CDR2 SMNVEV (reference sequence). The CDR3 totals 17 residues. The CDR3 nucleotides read TGTGCCAGCAGTCCTGGGACAGGAGCAATAAGCACAGATACGCAGTATTTT. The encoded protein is CASSPGTGAISTDTQYF.

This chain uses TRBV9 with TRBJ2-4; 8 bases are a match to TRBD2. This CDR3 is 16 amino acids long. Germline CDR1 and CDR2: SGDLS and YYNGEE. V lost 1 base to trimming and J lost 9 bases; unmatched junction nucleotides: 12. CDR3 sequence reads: CASSVSPQRESAIQYF. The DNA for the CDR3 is TGTGCCAGCAGCGTATCTCCCCAGCGGGAGTCTGCCATTCAGTACTTC.

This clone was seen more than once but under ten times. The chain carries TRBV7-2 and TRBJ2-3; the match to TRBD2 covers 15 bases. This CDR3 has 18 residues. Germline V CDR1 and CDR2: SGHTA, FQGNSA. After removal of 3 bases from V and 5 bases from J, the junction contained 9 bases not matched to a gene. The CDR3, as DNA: TGTGCCAGCAGCTTTGGGACTAGCGGGAGGCGCCGAGGAGATACGCAGTATTTT. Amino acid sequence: CASSFGTSGRRRGDTQYF. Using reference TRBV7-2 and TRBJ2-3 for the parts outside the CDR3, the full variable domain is GAGVSQSPSNKVTEKGKDVELRCDPISGHTALYWYRQSLGQGLEFLIYFQGNSAPDKSGLPSDRFSAERTGGSVSTLTIQRTQQEDSAVYLCASSFGTSGRRRGDTQYFGPGTRLTVL.

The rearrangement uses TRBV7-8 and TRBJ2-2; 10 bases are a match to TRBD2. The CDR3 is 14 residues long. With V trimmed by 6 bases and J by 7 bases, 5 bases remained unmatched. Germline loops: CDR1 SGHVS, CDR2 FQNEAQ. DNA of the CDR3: TGTGCCAGCAGAAAGCGGGGGGGCATCGGGGAGCTGTTTTTT. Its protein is CASRKRGGIGELFF. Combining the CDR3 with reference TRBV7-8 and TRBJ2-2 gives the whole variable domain GAGVSQSPRYKVAKRGQDVALRCDPISGHVSLFWYQQALGQGPEFLTYFQNEAQLDKSGLPSDRFFAERPEGSVSTLKIQRTQQEDSAVYLCASRKRGGIGELFFGEGSRLTVL.

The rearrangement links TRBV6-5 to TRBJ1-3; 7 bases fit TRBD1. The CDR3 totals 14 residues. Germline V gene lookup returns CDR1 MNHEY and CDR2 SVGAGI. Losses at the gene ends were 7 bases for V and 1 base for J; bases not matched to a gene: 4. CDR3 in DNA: TGTGCCAGCACCTCAGGGGGTTCTGGAAACACCATATATTTT. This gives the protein CASTSGGSGNTIYF.

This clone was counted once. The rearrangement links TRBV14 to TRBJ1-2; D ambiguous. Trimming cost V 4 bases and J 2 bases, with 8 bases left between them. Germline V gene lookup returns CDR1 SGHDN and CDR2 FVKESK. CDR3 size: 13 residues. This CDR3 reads CASSPEFNYGYTF. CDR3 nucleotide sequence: TGTGCCAGCAGCCCCGAATTCAACTATGGCTACACCTTC.

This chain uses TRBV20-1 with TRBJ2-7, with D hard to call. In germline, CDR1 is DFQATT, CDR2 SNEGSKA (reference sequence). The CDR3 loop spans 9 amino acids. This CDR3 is CRYLHEQYF. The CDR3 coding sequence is TGCAGGTACCTACACGAGCAGTACTTC.

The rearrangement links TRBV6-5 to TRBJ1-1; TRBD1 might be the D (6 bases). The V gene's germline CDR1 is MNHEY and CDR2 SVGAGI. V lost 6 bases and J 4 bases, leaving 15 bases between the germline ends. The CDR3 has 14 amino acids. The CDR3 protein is CASSRPGEGTEAFF. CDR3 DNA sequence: TGTGCCAGCAGCCGCCCAGGGGAGGGCACTGAAGCTTTCTTT.

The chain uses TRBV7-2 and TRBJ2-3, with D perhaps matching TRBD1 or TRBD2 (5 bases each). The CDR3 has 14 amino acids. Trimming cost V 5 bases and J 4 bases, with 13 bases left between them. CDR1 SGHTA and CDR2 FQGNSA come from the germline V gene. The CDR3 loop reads CASSIGTLSDTQYF. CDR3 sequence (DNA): TGTGCCAGCAGCATAGGGACCCTCTCAGATACGCAGTATTTT.

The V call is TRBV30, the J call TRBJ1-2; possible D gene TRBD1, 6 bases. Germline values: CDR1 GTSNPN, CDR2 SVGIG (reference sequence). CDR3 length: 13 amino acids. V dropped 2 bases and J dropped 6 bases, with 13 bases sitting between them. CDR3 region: CAWSTTGYDGYTF. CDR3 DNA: TGTGCCTGGAGTACAACAGGGTACGATGGCTACACCTTC.

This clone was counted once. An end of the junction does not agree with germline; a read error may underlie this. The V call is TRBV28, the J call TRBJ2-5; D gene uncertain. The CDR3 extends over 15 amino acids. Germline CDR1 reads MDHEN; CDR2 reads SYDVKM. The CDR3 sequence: CASSFYRMVQEAQYF. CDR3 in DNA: TGTGCCAGCAGTTTCTATCGTATGGTACAAGAGGCCCAGTACTTC.

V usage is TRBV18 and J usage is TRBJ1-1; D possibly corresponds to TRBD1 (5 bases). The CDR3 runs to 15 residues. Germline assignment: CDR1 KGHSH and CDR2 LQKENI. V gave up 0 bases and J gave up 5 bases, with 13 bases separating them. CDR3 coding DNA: TGTGCCAGCTCACCACCGAATGGGGGAGGTACTGAAGCTTTCTTT. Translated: CASSPPNGGGTEAFF.

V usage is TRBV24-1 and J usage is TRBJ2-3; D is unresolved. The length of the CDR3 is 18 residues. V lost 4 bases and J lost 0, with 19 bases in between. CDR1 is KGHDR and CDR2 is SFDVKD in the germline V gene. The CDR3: CATSEPVPQATSTDTQYF. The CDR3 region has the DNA TGTGCCACCAGTGAGCCCGTCCCGCAGGCGACTAGCACAGATACGCAGTATTTT.

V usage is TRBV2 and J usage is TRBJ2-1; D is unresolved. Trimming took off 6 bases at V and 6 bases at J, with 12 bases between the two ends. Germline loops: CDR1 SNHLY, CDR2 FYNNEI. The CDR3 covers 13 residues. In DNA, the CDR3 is TGTGCCAGCAGCACCGAAACCATCAATGAGCAGTTCTTC. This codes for CASSTETINEQFF.

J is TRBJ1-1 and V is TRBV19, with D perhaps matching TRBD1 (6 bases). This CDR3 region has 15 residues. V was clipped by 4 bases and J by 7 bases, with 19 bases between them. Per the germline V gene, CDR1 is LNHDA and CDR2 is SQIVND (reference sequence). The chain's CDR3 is CASSTQQGVSLEAFF. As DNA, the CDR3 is TGTGCCAGTAGTACCCAACAGGGAGTTAGCCTTGAAGCTTTCTTT.

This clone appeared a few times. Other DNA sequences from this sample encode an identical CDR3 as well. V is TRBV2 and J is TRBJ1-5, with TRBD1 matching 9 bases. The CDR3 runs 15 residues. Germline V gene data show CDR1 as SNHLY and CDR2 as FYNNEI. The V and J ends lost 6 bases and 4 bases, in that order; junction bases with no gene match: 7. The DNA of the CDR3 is TGTGCCAGCAGCCCCCCCGGGACAGGGAATCAGCCCCAGCATTTT. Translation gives CASSPPGTGNQPQHF.

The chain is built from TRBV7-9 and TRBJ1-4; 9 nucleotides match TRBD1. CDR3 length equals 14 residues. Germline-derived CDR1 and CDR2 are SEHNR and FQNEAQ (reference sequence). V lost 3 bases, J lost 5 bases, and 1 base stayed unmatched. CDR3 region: CASSLDRGNEKLFF. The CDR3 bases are TGTGCCAGCAGCTTGGACAGGGGAAATGAAAAACTGTTTTTT.

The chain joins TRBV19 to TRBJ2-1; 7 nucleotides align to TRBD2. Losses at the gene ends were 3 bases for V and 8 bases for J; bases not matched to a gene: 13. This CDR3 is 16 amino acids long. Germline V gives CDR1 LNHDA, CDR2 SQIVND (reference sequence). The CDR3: CASSMPGGTTGDEQFF. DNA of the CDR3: TGTGCCAGTAGTATGCCGGGGGGTACCACTGGGGATGAGCAGTTCTTC.

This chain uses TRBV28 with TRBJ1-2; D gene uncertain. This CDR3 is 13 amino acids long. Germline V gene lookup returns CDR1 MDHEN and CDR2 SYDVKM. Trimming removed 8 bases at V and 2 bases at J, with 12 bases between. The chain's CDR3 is CASGRQPNYGYTF. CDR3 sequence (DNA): TGTGCCAGCGGCCGCCAGCCGAACTATGGCTACACCTTC.

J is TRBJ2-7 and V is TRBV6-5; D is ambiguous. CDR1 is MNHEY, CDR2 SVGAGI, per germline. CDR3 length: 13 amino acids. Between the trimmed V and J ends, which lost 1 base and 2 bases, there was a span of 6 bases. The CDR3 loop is CASSYLGAYEQYF. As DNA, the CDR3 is TGTGCCAGCAGTTACTTGGGCGCCTACGAGCAGTACTTC.

The CDR3 coding sequence is TGTGCCAGCAGTGGGGAGGGTGGCACTGAAGCTTTCTTT. Translating gives CASSGEGGTEAFF. The chain recombines TRBV2 with TRBJ1-1; the D is unclear. Germline CDR1 and CDR2: SNHLY and FYNNEI. Trimming took 4 bases from V and 4 from J, leaving 10 bases between them. The CDR3 runs to 13 residues.

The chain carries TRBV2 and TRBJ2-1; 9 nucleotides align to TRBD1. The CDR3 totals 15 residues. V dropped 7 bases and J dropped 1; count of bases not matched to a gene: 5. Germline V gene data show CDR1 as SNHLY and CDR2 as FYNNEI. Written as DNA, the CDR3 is TGTGCCAGCACCGGGACAGGGCTTTCCTACAATGAGCAGTTCTTC. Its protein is CASTGTGLSYNEQFF. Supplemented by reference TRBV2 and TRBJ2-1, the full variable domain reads EPEVTQTPSHQVTQMGQEVILRCVPISNHLYFYWYRQILGQKVEFLVSFYNNEISEKSEIFDDQFSVERPDGSNFTLKIRSTKLEDSAMYFCASTGTGLSYNEQFFGPGTRLTVL.

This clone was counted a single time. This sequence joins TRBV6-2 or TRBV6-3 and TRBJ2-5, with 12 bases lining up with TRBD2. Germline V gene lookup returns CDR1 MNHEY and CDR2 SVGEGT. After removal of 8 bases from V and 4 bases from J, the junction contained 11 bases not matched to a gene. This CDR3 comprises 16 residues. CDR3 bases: TGTGCCAGCGGCCGCTCGATGACTAGCGGGAGAGAGACCCAGTACTTC. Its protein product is CASGRSMTSGRETQYF.

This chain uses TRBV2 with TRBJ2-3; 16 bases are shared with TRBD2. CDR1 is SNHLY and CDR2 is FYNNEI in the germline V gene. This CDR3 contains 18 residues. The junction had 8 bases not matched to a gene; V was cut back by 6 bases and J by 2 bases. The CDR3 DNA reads TGTGCCAGCAGGACCCTGGGACTAGCGGGAGGGATCACAGATACGCAGTATTTT. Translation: CASRTLGLAGGITDTQYF. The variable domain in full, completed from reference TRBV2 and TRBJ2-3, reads EPEVTQTPSHQVTQMGQEVILRCVPISNHLYFYWYRQILGQKVEFLVSFYNNEISEKSEIFDDQFSVERPDGSNFTLKIRSTKLEDSAMYFCASRTLGLAGGITDTQYFGPGTRLTVL.

The CDR3: CASSIRQGIYGYTF. The CDR3 DNA follows: TGTGCCAGCAGTATTAGACAGGGAATCTATGGCTACACCTTC. The rearrangement links TRBV6-5 to TRBJ1-2, with 7 bases identical to TRBD1. V shed 5 bases, J shed 4 bases, and the junction held 7 bases outside the gene matches. This CDR3 comprises 14 residues. Germline assignment: CDR1 MNHEY and CDR2 SVGAGI.

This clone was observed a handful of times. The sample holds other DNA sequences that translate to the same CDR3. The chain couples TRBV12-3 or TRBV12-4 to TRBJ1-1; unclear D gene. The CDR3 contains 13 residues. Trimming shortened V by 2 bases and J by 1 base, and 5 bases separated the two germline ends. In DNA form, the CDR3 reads TGTGCCAGCAGTTTAACGGAGAACACTGAAGCTTTCTTT. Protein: CASSLTENTEAFF.

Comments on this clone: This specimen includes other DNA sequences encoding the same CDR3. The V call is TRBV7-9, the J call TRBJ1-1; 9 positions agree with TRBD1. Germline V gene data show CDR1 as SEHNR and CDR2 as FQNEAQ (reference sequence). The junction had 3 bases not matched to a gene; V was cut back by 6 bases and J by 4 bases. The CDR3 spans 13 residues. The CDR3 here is CASSLGQGTEAFF. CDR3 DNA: TGTGCCAGCAGTTTGGGACAGGGCACTGAAGCTTTCTTT.

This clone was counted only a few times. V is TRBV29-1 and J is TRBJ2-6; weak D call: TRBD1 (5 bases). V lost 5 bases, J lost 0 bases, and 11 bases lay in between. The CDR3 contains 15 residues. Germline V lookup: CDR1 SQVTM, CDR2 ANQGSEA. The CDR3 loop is CSVRDSRSGANVLTF. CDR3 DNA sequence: TGCAGCGTTAGAGACAGTCGCTCTGGGGCCAACGTCCTGACTTTC.

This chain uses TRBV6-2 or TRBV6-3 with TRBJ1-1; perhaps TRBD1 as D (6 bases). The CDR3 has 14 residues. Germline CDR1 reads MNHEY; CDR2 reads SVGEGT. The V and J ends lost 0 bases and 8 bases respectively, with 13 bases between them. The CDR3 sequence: CASSYSTRGAEAFF. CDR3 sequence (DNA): TGTGCCAGCAGTTACTCGACCAGGGGTGCCGAAGCTTTCTTT.